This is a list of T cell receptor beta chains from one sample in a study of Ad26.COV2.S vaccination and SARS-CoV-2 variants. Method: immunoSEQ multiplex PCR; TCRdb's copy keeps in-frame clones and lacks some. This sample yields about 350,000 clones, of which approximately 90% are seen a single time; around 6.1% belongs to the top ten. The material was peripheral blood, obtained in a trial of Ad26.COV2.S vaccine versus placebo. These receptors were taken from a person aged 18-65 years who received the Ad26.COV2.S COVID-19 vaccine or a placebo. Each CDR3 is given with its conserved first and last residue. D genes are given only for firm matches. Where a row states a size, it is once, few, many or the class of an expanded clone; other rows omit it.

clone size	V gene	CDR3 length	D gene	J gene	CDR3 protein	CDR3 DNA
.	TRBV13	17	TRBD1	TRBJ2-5	CASSPTRDRADQETQYF	TGTGCCAGCAGCCCAACGAGGGACAGGGCCGACCAAGAGACCCAGTACTTC
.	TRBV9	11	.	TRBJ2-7	CATYSYSEQYF	TGTGCCACCTATTCTTATAGCGAGCAGTACTTC
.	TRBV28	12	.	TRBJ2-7	CASKTVSYEQYF	TGTGCCAGCAAAACAGTCTCCTACGAGCAGTACTTC
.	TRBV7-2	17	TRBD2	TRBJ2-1	CASRRLAGGAYSHEQFF	TGTGCCAGCAGACGACTAGCGGGGGGGGCCTACAGCCATGAGCAGTTCTTC
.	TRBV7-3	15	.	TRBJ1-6	CASSSHRARSSPLHF	TGTGCCAGCAGTTCCCACAGGGCGAGATCTTCACCCCTCCACTTT
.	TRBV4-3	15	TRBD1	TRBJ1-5	CASSRDSYSNQPQHF	TGCGCCAGCAGCCGGGACAGTTATAGCAATCAGCCCCAGCATTTT
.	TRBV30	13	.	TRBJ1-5	CAWSVGTDQPQHF	TGTGCCTGGAGTGTGGGTACTGATCAGCCCCAGCATTTT
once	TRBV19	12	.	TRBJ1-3	CASKGAGNTIYF	TGTGCCAGTAAGGGTGCGGGAAACACCATATATTTT
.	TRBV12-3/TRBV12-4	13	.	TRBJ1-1	CASSLSGRTEAFF	TGTGCCAGCAGCCTTTCTGGTCGGACTGAAGCTTTCTTT
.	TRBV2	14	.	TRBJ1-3	CATSARVSGNTIYF	TGTGCCACCAGCGCGCGGGTCTCTGGAAACACCATATATTTT
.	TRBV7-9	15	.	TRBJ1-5	CASSPAGQSTQPQHF	TGTGCCAGCAGCCCCGCTGGACAGTCGACGCAGCCCCAGCATTTT
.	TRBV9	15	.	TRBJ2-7	CASSPRLGPFYEQYF	TGTGCCAGCAGCCCCCGACTCGGTCCTTTTTACGAGCAGTACTTC
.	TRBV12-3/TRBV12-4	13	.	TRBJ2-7	CASSFGYSYEQYF	TGTGCCAGCAGTTTCGGGTACTCTTACGAGCAGTACTTC
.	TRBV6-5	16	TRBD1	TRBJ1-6	CASSYTRQGSGSPLHF	TGTGCCAGCAGTTACACTAGACAGGGGTCGGGTTCACCCCTCCACTTT
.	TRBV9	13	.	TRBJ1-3	CASSGSSGNTIYF	TGTGCCAGCAGCGGAAGCTCTGGAAACACCATATATTTT
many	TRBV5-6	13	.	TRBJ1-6	CASSLERNSPLHF	TGTGCCAGCAGCTTGGAGAGGAATTCACCCCTCCACTTT
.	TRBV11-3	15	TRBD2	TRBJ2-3	CASSRRTSEPDTQYF	TGTGCCAGCAGCCGCAGGACTAGCGAGCCAGATACGCAGTATTTT
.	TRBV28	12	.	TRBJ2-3	CASTYSTDTQYF	TGTGCCAGTACGTACAGCACAGATACGCAGTATTTT
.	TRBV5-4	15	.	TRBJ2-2	CASSSDLVRSGELFF	TGTGCCAGCAGCTCGGATTTAGTCAGGTCTGGGGAGCTGTTTTTT
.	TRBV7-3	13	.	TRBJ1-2	CASSLRAGDGYTF	TGTGCCAGCAGCTTAAGGGCAGGGGATGGCTACACCTTC
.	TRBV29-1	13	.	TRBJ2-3	CSVDEGNTDTQYF	TGCAGCGTTGACGAGGGAAACACAGATACGCAGTATTTT
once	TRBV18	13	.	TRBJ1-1	CASSPSGSTEAFF	TGTGCCAGCTCACCGTCAGGGTCCACTGAAGCTTTCTTT
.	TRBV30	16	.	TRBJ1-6	CAWRDKVFPGNSPLHF	TGTGCCTGGAGGGACAAGGTTTTCCCGGGAAATTCACCCCTCCACTTT
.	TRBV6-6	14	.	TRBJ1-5	CASSYRGRNQPQHF	TGTGCCAGCAGTTACAGGGGTCGCAATCAGCCCCAGCATTTT
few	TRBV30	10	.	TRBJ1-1	CALNNYEAFF	TGTGCCCTAAACAACTATGAAGCTTTCTTT
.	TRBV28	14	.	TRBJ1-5	CASSLDLSNQPQHF	TGTGCCAGCAGTCTGGACCTGTCCAATCAGCCCCAGCATTTT
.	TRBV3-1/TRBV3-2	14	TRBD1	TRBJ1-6	CASSLRDRVSPLHF	TGTGCCAGCAGCCTCCGGGACAGGGTTTCACCCCTCCACTTT
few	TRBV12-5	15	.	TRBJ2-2	CASGRTGRGTGELFF	TGTGCTAGTGGTCGGACAGGGAGGGGCACCGGGGAGCTGTTTTTT
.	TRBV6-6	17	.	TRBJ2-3	CASSPPRGQDGLDTQYF	TGTGCCAGCAGTCCACCAAGGGGACAAGATGGATTAGATACGCAGTATTTT
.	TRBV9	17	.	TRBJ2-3	CASSVNQGTLAGDTQYF	TGTGCCAGCAGCGTGAACCAAGGGACACTTGCAGGGGATACGCAGTATTTT
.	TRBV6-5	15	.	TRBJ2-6	CASMTGPSGANVLTF	TGTGCCAGCATGACAGGTCCCTCTGGGGCCAACGTCCTGACTTTC
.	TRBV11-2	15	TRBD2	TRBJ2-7	CASSLLAGGAYEQYF	TGTGCCAGCAGCTTACTAGCGGGGGGAGCCTACGAGCAGTACTTC
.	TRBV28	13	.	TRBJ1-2	CASSPGRNYGYTF	TGTGCCAGCAGCCCCGGACGGAACTATGGCTACACCTTC
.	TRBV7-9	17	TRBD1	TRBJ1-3	CASSLVTGAYSGNTIYF	TGTGCCAGCAGCTTGGTTACAGGGGCCTACTCTGGAAACACCATATATTTT
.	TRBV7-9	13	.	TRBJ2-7	CASSSLPGDEQYF	TGTGCCAGCAGCTCACTCCCTGGCGACGAGCAGTACTTC
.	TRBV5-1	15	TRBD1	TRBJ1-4	CASSRQTGPNEKLFF	TGCGCCAGCAGCCGTCAGACAGGGCCCAATGAAAAACTGTTTTTT
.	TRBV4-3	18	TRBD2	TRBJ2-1	CASSQDLVGGGANNEQFF	TGCGCCAGCAGCCAAGATCTGGTAGGCGGGGGGGCCAATAATGAGCAGTTCTTC
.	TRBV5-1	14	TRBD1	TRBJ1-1	CASSWDRGDTEAFF	TGCGCCAGCAGCTGGGACAGGGGGGACACTGAAGCTTTCTTT
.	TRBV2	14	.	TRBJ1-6	CASLEYELGTPLHF	TGTGCCAGCCTGGAATACGAACTGGGGACACCCCTCCACTTT
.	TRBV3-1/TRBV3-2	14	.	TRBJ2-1	CASSPAGRNNEQFF	TGTGCCAGCAGCCCCGCCGGGAGAAACAATGAGCAGTTCTTC
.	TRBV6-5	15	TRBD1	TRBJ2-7	CASSPQPGQNREQYF	TGTGCCAGCAGTCCACAACCGGGACAGAATCGAGAGCAGTACTTC
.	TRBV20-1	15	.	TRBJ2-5	CSASVGVYGKETQYF	TGCAGTGCTAGTGTCGGGGTTTATGGGAAAGAGACCCAGTACTTC
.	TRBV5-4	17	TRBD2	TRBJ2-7	CASSSTRQTSLAGEQYF	TGTGCCAGCAGCTCGACCCGACAGACAAGCCTAGCGGGGGAGCAGTACTTC
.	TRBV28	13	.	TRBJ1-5	CASSGRRGQPQHF	TGTGCCAGCAGTGGGCGGAGAGGCCAGCCCCAGCATTTT
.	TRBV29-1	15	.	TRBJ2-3	CSGIRSGSGTDTQYF	TGCAGCGGCATAAGGTCGGGGAGCGGCACAGATACGCAGTATTTT
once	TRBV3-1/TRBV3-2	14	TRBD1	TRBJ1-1	CASSQRQGYTEAFF	TGTGCCAGCAGCCAGAGACAGGGCTACACTGAAGCTTTCTTT
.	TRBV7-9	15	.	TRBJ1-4	CASKNSGSTNEKLFF	TGTGCCAGCAAAAACAGCGGTTCAACTAATGAAAAACTGTTTTTT